The rows below give T cell receptor beta chains drawn from one sample of a study of blood T cell repertoires in COVID-19. Sequencing was performed with immunoSEQ multiplex PCR; in TCRdb, only in-frame clones are kept and a portion is missing. The sample gives over 60,000 clones, more than 75% of which show up once; 15% to 20% is in the top ten. Specimen: peripheral blood. Every receptor here comes from a human donor in a cohort sampled during active COVID-19. Each CDR3 is given with its conserved first and last residue. A D gene is named only where the DNA matches it firmly. Clone sizes are given selectively: once, few, many, or a class where the clone is expanded.

>TRBD1|few|TRBJ1-2|TRBV5-6
CASSLGQTTHYGYTF
TGTGCCAGCAGCCTGGGACAGACAACCCACTATGGCTACACCTTC
>TRBD2|.|TRBJ2-5|TRBV10-2
CATERGVRETQYF
TGCGCCACCGAGCGGGGGGTGAGGGAGACCCAGTACTTC
>.|.|TRBJ1-1|TRBV4-1
CASSQGRTGFVTEAFF
TGCGCCAGCAGCCAAGGCCGTACAGGTTTTGTCACTGAAGCTTTCTTT
>TRBD1|.|TRBJ1-5|TRBV2
CASSGTGGNQPQHF
TGTGCCAGCTCGGGGACAGGGGGCAATCAGCCCCAGCATTTT
>TRBD1|once|TRBJ2-7|TRBV6-1
CASSDPIGTGIYEQYF
TGTGCCAGCAGTGACCCAATAGGGACAGGGATTTACGAGCAGTACTTC
>.|.|TRBJ2-5|TRBV7-6
CASSLSSPALETQYF
TGTGCCAGCAGCTTATCGAGTCCAGCGTTGGAGACCCAGTACTTC
>.|.|TRBJ2-1|TRBV29-1
CSVEVSAGTYNEQFF
TGCAGCGTTGAGGTCTCAGCGGGCACCTACAATGAGCAGTTCTTC
>TRBD1|.|TRBJ1-2|TRBV20-1
CSASDRTGINYGYTF
TGCAGTGCTAGTGACCGGACAGGGATCAACTATGGCTACACCTTC
>.|.|TRBJ1-6|TRBV11-3
CASSFNSAPNSPLHF
TGTGCCAGCAGCTTCAATAGCGCCCCTAATTCACCCCTCCACTTT
>.|.|TRBJ2-7|TRBV4-3
CASSQDQGLSYEQYF
TGCGCCAGCAGCCAAGACCAGGGGCTTTCCTACGAGCAGTACTTC
>.|.|TRBJ2-2|TRBV7-9
CASSLNTGELFF
TGTGCCAGCAGCCTAAACACCGGGGAGCTGTTTTTT
>.|.|TRBJ2-5|TRBV5-8
CASSFYRQETQYF
TGTGCCAGCAGCTTTTACAGGCAAGAGACCCAGTACTTC
>TRBD2|.|TRBJ2-7|TRBV2
CASLAGGKYEQYF
TGTGCCAGCCTGGCGGGGGGGAAATACGAGCAGTACTTC
>.|.|TRBJ2-7|TRBV12-3/TRBV12-4
CASGPGNEQYF
TGTGCCAGCGGTCCGGGGAACGAGCAGTACTTC
>.|.|TRBJ2-7|TRBV5-8
CASSKWSGGGSVYEQYF
TGTGCCAGCAGTAAGTGGTCGGGTGGAGGGTCGGTCTACGAGCAGTACTTC
>.|.|TRBJ1-2|TRBV9
CASSVGAGDYYGYTF
TGTGCCAGCAGCGTTGGGGCGGGGGATTACTATGGCTACACCTTC
>.|.|TRBJ1-2|TRBV3-1/TRBV3-2
CASSTGLVNYGYTF
TGTGCCAGCAGCACGGGACTGGTTAACTATGGCTACACCTTC
>TRBD1|.|TRBJ1-1|TRBV6-5
CASRRDSTFNTEAFF
TGTGCCAGCAGACGGGACAGCACGTTCAACACTGAAGCTTTCTTT
>TRBD1|.|TRBJ2-7|TRBV9
CASSVGQGVDYEQYF
TGTGCCAGCAGCGTAGGGCAGGGGGTCGACTACGAGCAGTACTTC
>.|.|TRBJ2-6|TRBV9
CASSVLSGANVLTF
TGTGCCAGCAGCGTACTCTCTGGGGCCAACGTCCTGACTTTC
>TRBD1|.|TRBJ2-1|TRBV4-3
CASSQEWGQHWGEQFF
TGCGCCAGCAGCCAAGAATGGGGACAGCATTGGGGTGAGCAGTTCTTC
>.|.|TRBJ2-7|TRBV27
CASSYAGATYEQYF
TGTGCCAGCAGTTATGCAGGGGCTACCTACGAGCAGTACTTC
>.|few|TRBJ1-5|TRBV7-8
CASSPNDGYQPQHF
TGTGCCAGCAGCCCCAATGACGGGTATCAGCCCCAGCATTTT
>TRBD1|once|TRBJ1-2|TRBV7-2
CASSPPGGSNYGYTF
TGTGCCAGCAGCCCGCCAGGGGGCTCCAACTATGGCTACACCTTC
>.|.|TRBJ2-7|TRBV18
CASSPGPGGSYEQYF
TGTGCCAGCTCACCAGGTCCAGGGGGGTCCTACGAGCAGTACTTC
>TRBD1|.|TRBJ1-2|TRBV5-1
CASSKGQGMVRYGYTF
TGCGCCAGCAGCAAAGGACAGGGAATGGTTCGGTATGGCTACACCTTC
>TRBD1|.|TRBJ1-2|TRBV30
CASKDGGQRGYTF
TGTGCCTCAAAGGACGGGGGACAGCGGGGCTACACCTTC
>.|few|TRBJ1-1|TRBV7-2
CASSLVGRNTEAFF
TGTGCCAGCAGCTTAGTCGGGAGGAACACTGAAGCTTTCTTT
>.|.|TRBJ1-1|TRBV7-3
CASSKSGGEAFF
TGTGCCAGCAGCAAAAGTGGGGGGGAAGCTTTCTTT
>TRBD1|.|TRBJ1-2|TRBV7-2
CASSFRDRGQNGYTF
TGTGCCAGCAGCTTCCGTGACAGGGGGCAGAATGGCTACACCTTC
>TRBD2|.|TRBJ2-3|TRBV5-1
CASSQSGAGTDTQYF
TGCGCCAGCAGCCAAAGCGGGGCGGGCACAGATACGCAGTATTTT
>TRBD1|.|TRBJ1-1|TRBV5-1
CASSYGTGAEAFF
TGCGCCAGCAGCTATGGGACAGGGGCTGAAGCTTTCTTT
>.|once|TRBJ1-5|TRBV28
CASTPPGDQPQHF
TGTGCCAGCACCCCTCCGGGGGATCAGCCCCAGCATTTT
>TRBD1|.|TRBJ1-4|TRBV5-1
CASSVTGGLNEKLFF
TGCGCCAGCAGCGTCACAGGGGGGCTTAATGAAAAACTGTTTTTT
>.|few|TRBJ2-2|TRBV19
CASRVSGMPAGELFF
TGTGCCAGTAGGGTCTCAGGGATGCCCGCCGGGGAGCTGTTTTTT
>.|.|TRBJ1-4|TRBV4-1
CASSQGSGRANEKLFF
TGCGCCAGCAGCCAAGGGTCTGGCAGGGCGAATGAAAAACTGTTTTTT
>.|.|TRBJ1-1|TRBV21-1
CASSKISPGQGPMNTEAFF
TGTGCCAGCAGCAAAATAAGCCCGGGACAGGGACCGATGAACACTGAAGCTTTCTTT
>.|.|TRBJ2-7|TRBV10-3
CAVKKTGSSYEQYF
TGTGCCGTAAAAAAGACAGGTAGCTCCTACGAGCAGTACTTC
>TRBD1|.|TRBJ2-7|TRBV11-2
CASSLGLGQGYEQYF
TGTGCCAGCAGCCTTGGGCTGGGACAGGGCTACGAGCAGTACTTC
>.|once|TRBJ1-2|TRBV19
CASTMWGDGYTF
TGTGCCAGTACCATGTGGGGGGATGGCTACACCTTC
>.|.|TRBJ1-1|TRBV4-1
CASSQDKRHRHTEAFF
TGCGCCAGCAGCCAAGATAAGAGACACAGGCATACTGAAGCTTTCTTT
>.|.|TRBJ1-2|TRBV12-3/TRBV12-4
CASSQGYGYTF
TGTGCCAGCAGTCAGGGATATGGCTACACCTTC
>TRBD2|.|TRBJ2-2|TRBV3-1/TRBV3-2
CASSPRLAGTLNTGELFF
TGTGCCAGCAGCCCCAGACTAGCGGGGACGTTAAACACCGGGGAGCTGTTTTTT